These 27 T cell receptor beta chains share one sample of origin, sequenced in a study of blood T cell repertoires in COVID-19. Assay: immunoSEQ multiplex PCR; the TCRdb copy retains only in-frame clones and omits some. The sample records hundreds of thousands of clones, around 86% being singletons. Sequenced material: PBMCs or T cells enriched from blood (not recorded which). All receptors derive from a woman between 40 and 55 years old with acute COVID-19.

V and J are TRBV5-6 and TRBJ2-6; a weak D match, TRBD2 (6 bases). The CDR3 is made up of 16 amino acids. The germline gives CDR1 SGHDT, CDR2 YYEEEE. Trimming shortened V by 0 bases and J by 3 bases, and 10 bases separated the two germline ends. The CDR3 sequence is CASSLAGGFGANVLTF. The CDR3 DNA reads TGTGCCAGCAGCTTGGCCGGAGGGTTTGGGGCCAACGTCCTGACTTTC.

This chain links TRBV5-1 with TRBJ2-7, with 11 bases aligning to TRBD2. CDR3 length equals 17 residues. The J segment lost 0 bases and the V segment lost 0 bases, leaving 5 bases of the junction unmatched. The germline V gene has CDR1 SGHRS and CDR2 YFSETQ. CDR3 in DNA: TGCGCCAGCAGCTTGGATCAGACTAGCGGGGCCTCCTACGAGCAGTACTTC. Protein sequence: CASSLDQTSGASYEQYF.

About this clone itself: The sample has other DNA sequences that encode this CDR3 too. This chain uses TRBV6-1 with TRBJ1-1, with D perhaps TRBD1 (6 bases). The CDR3 consists of 15 residues. Trimming took off 0 bases at V and 4 bases at J, with 12 bases between the two ends. Germline CDR1 and CDR2: MNHNS and SASEGT. The CDR3 region has the DNA TGTGCCAGCAGTGAAGCACCCACAGGGAGCACTGAAGCTTTCTTT. Its protein product is CASSEAPTGSTEAFF.

This rearrangement joins TRBV11-3 to TRBJ2-1, with D possibly TRBD1 on 6 matching bases. This CDR3 spans 11 amino acids. Germline V lookup: CDR1 SGHNT, CDR2 YENEEA. V lost 3 bases and J 13 bases, leaving 10 bases between the germline ends. Here the CDR3 reads CASSLLDRQFF. As DNA, the CDR3 is TGTGCCAGCAGCTTGTTGGACAGACAGTTCTTC. The full variable domain, in which reference TRBV11-3 and TRBJ2-1 provide the parts outside the CDR3, is EAGVVQSPRYKIIEKKQPVAFWCNPISGHNTLYWYLQNLGQGPELLIRYENEEAVDDSQLPKDRFSAERLKGVDSTLKIQPAELGDSAVYLCASSLLDRQFFGPGTRLTVL.

CDR3 sequence: CASSIRDRANQPQHF. DNA for the CDR3: TGTGCCAGTAGTATAAGGGACAGGGCAAATCAGCCCCAGCATTTT. The chain links TRBV19 to TRBJ1-5; 9 bases match TRBD1. The CDR3 length is 15 residues. The germline gives CDR1 LNHDA, CDR2 SQIVND (reference sequence). Trimming removed 2 bases from V and 4 bases from J; junction bases left unmatched: 3.

This chain links TRBV5-4 with TRBJ2-7, with TRBD2 identical over 11 bases. Germline V gene sequence: CDR1 SGHNT, CDR2 YYREEE (reference sequence). Germline trimming cut 3 bases from V and 2 bases from J; bases unmatched to any gene: 4. CDR3 length equals 15 residues. DNA of the CDR3: TGTGCCAGCAGCTGGGGACTAGCGGCGGCCTACGAGCAGTACTTC. The encoded protein is CASSWGLAAAYEQYF. The variable domain in full, completed from reference TRBV5-4 and TRBJ2-7, reads ETGVTQSPTHLIKTRGQQVTLRCSSQSGHNTVSWYQQALGQGPQFIFQYYREEENGRGNFPPRFSGLQFPNYSSELNVNALELDDSALYLCASSWGLAAAYEQYFGPGTRLTVT.

V usage is TRBV11-2 and J usage is TRBJ2-2; no clear D. The CDR3 is 16 residues long. Germline CDR1 SGHAT, CDR2 FQNNGV. Trimming shortened V by 8 bases and J by 2 bases, and 18 bases separated the two germline ends. The CDR3 bases are TGTGCCAGCCGGAGTATTGGCGGCAAAAACACCGGGGAGCTGTTTTTT. As protein: CASRSIGGKNTGELFF.

The chain is built from TRBV19 and TRBJ2-1; 8 nucleotides align to TRBD2. Looked up from germline, CDR1 is LNHDA and CDR2 is SQIVND (reference sequence). The CDR3 is 17 residues long. V shed 0 bases, J shed 7 bases, and the junction held 11 bases outside the gene matches. The CDR3 sequence: CASSIDSAASGSNEQFF. CDR3 nucleotides: TGTGCCAGTAGTATAGATTCCGCGGCTAGCGGGTCTAATGAGCAGTTCTTC. Drawing the rest from reference TRBV19 and TRBJ2-1, the complete variable domain is DGGITQSPKYLFRKEGQNVTLSCEQNLNHDAMYWYRQDPGQGLRLIYYSQIVNDFQKGDIAEGYSVSREKKESFPLTVTSAQKNPTAFYLCASSIDSAASGSNEQFFGPGTRLTVL.

The rearrangement joins TRBV6-5 to TRBJ1-2; no clear D gene. From germline, CDR1 is MNHEY and CDR2 SVGAGI. The CDR3 runs 12 residues. V shed 6 bases and J shed 4 bases, with 9 bases lying between them. The CDR3 spells CASRRLFYGYTF. The CDR3 DNA sequence: TGTGCCAGCAGACGGTTGTTCTATGGCTACACCTTC.

This chain joins TRBV5-8 and TRBJ2-7; tentative D call: TRBD1 (6 bases). Per the germline V gene, CDR1 is SGHTS and CDR2 is YDEGEE. Deletions cut 3 bases from V and 2 bases from J, with 18 bases between. The CDR3 is 16 residues long. The CDR3 region is CASSYPGGQRAYEQYF. CDR3 nucleotide sequence: TGTGCCAGCAGCTACCCCGGCGGACAGCGAGCCTACGAGCAGTACTTC.

The chain has TRBV3-1 (or the pseudogene TRBV3-2) and TRBJ2-7, with TRBD1 matching 10 bases. V shed 4 bases and J 5 bases; nucleotides not matched to a gene: 5. The CDR3 length is 14 residues. Per germline, CDR1 LGHDT and CDR2 YNNKEL (reference sequence). CDR3 sequence reads: CASSPGQGSHEQYF. For the CDR3, the DNA is TGTGCCAGCAGCCCGGGACAGGGGAGCCACGAGCAGTACTTC.

This chain links TRBV9 with TRBJ2-7; TRBD2 is a possible D gene (5 bases). The V gene lost 0 bases and the J gene lost 5 bases, with 12 bases spanning the gap. CDR1 is SGDLS and CDR2 is YYNGEE in the germline V gene. The CDR3 has 14 amino acids. The CDR3 nucleotides are TGTGCCAGCAGCGTAGGTCGGGGTAACCACGAGCAGTACTTC. Its protein product is CASSVGRGNHEQYF.

The CDR3 nucleotides read TGTGCCAGCTCAACCCAGGGGACAGATACGCAGTATTTT. This translates into CASSTQGTDTQYF. The chain links TRBV18 to TRBJ2-3; a possible D gene is TRBD1 (6 bases). V was clipped by 5 bases and J by 3 bases, with 9 bases between them. The CDR3 covers 13 residues. Germline V lookup: CDR1 KGHSH, CDR2 LQKENI.

The chain couples TRBV27 to TRBJ2-1, with 13 bases fitting TRBD2. V was clipped by 6 bases and J by 3 bases; unmatched bases: 8. This CDR3 has 17 amino acids. Germline CDR1 is MNHEY and CDR2 is SMNVEV (reference sequence). The CDR3 loop is CASSPRLAGGIYNEQFF. DNA for the CDR3: TGTGCCAGCAGCCCGAGACTAGCGGGAGGTATCTACAATGAGCAGTTCTTC.

This chain joins TRBV6-5 and TRBJ1-5, with TRBD1 matching 8 bases. There are 15 residues in the CDR3. V trimming: 8 bases; J trimming: 7 bases; junction bases outside the gene matches: 13. Looked up from germline, CDR1 is MNHEY and CDR2 is SVGAGI. CDR3 sequence (DNA): TGTGCCAGCCGACATTCAGGACAGGGTATCCAGCCCCAGCATTTT. Translating gives CASRHSGQGIQPQHF.

The V gene is TRBV14, the J gene TRBJ2-7, with 7 nucleotides matching TRBD2. There are 14 residues in the CDR3. V shed 4 bases, J shed 7 bases, and the junction held 10 bases outside the gene matches. Looked up from germline, CDR1 is SGHDN and CDR2 is FVKESK. For the CDR3, the DNA is TGTGCCAGCAGCCTCTTGGGCGGGGGTTGGGAGCAGTACTTC. Its translation: CASSLLGGGWEQYF.

The rearrangement links TRBV15 to TRBJ2-2; possibly TRBD2 for D (6 bases). The CDR3 is 15 amino acids. V lost 0 bases to trimming and J lost 7 bases, with 12 bases between them. The germline V gene has CDR1 LNHNV and CDR2 YYDKDF (reference sequence). The CDR3 DNA is TGTGCCACCAGCAGAGACAGGGACTCGGGCGGGGAGCTGTTTTTT. Protein product: CATSRDRDSGGELFF.

The CDR3 loop is CASSRFSGSPNEQFF. DNA of the CDR3: TGTGCCAGCAGTCGTTTTAGCGGGAGCCCCAATGAGCAGTTCTTC. V usage is TRBV6-5 and J usage is TRBJ2-1, with 9 nucleotides matching TRBD2. The germline gives CDR1 MNHEY, CDR2 SVGAGI. V trimming: 5 bases; J trimming: 6 bases; junction bases outside the gene matches: 8. This CDR3 comprises 15 residues.

This sequence joins TRBV19 and TRBJ2-1, with 11 bases that match TRBD2. V was clipped by 2 bases and J by 5 bases; unmatched bases: 5. Germline assignment: CDR1 LNHDA and CDR2 SQIVND (reference sequence). The CDR3 loop spans 16 amino acids. For the CDR3, the DNA is TGTGCCAGTAGTATACTACGACTAGCGGGGAACAATGAGCAGTTCTTC. Residues: CASSILRLAGNNEQFF.

The genes are TRBV4-1 and TRBJ1-1; D is ambiguous. V was trimmed by 1 base and J by 1 base, leaving 10 bases between them. Per the germline V gene, CDR1 is MGHRA and CDR2 is YSYEKL. This CDR3 has 15 amino acids. Here the CDR3 DNA reads TGCGCCAGCAGCCAAGCGGGGAGCTCGAACACTGAAGCTTTCTTT. This encodes CASSQAGSSNTEAFF.

J is TRBJ2-7 and V is TRBV6-2 or TRBV6-3, with 7 bases lining up with TRBD1. Germline V CDR1 and CDR2: MNHEY, SVGEGT. The CDR3 runs 12 residues. V lost 6 bases to trimming and J lost 12 bases; unmatched junction nucleotides: 11. This CDR3 reads CASSLRGGSLYF. Here the CDR3 DNA reads TGTGCCAGCAGCCTAAGAGGGGGCTCTCTGTACTTC.

The chain combines TRBV9 with TRBJ2-1; TRBD2 might be the D (6 bases). Between the trimmed V and J ends, which lost 1 base and 5 bases, there was a span of 13 bases. CDR1 and CDR2 (germline): SGDLS, YYNGEE. This CDR3 has 15 residues. CDR3 residues: CASSVWTTSNNEQFF. For the CDR3, the DNA is TGTGCCAGCAGCGTATGGACTACATCCAACAATGAGCAGTTCTTC.

The chain couples TRBV24-1 to TRBJ2-5, with TRBD1 matching over 8 bases. The CDR3 contains 16 residues. Trimming took 2 bases from V and 4 from J; bases not matched to a gene: 8. Looked up from germline, CDR1 is KGHDR and CDR2 is SFDVKD. Here the CDR3 reads CATSDSSRRGRETQYF. In nucleotides, the CDR3 is TGTGCCACCAGTGATTCAAGTCGCAGGGGGCGAGAGACCCAGTACTTC.

A note on this clone: One end of the junction fails to match germline, which may point to a read error. This chain joins TRBV6-4 and TRBJ1-4, with 8 positions matching TRBD1. CDR1 MRHNA and CDR2 SNTAGT come from the germline V gene. The CDR3 extends over 14 amino acids. CDR3 DNA sequence: TGTGCCAGCAGTGACGGACAGGGAAATGGAAAACTGTTTTTT. Its translation: CASSDGQGNGKLFF.

The V call is TRBV12-3 or TRBV12-4, the J call TRBJ2-2; TRBD2 is a possible D gene (5 bases). The CDR3 has 12 amino acids. The V gene lost 5 bases and the J gene lost 7 bases, with 8 bases spanning the gap. For the CDR3, the DNA is TGTGCCAGCAGTGACGCGGGCGGGGAGCTGTTTTTT. This sequence encodes CASSDAGGELFF.

The chain couples TRBV14 to TRBJ2-3; D might be TRBD1 (6 bases). The germline CDR1 and CDR2 sequences are SGHDN and FVKESK. The length of the CDR3 is 15 residues. Between the trimmed V and J ends, which lost 2 bases and 2 bases, there was a span of 11 bases. Here the CDR3 DNA reads TGTGCCAGCAGCCAAAGGGACACTACCACAGATACGCAGTATTTT. Its translation is CASSQRDTTTDTQYF.

This clone came up a few times. CDR3 nucleotides: TGTGCCAGCAGTGAATTTGAAGTGACAGGGAAAGCTTTCTTT. It codes for CASSEFEVTGKAFF. This chain uses TRBV6-1 with TRBJ1-1, with TRBD1 matching 7 bases. Germline CDR1 MNHNS, CDR2 SASEGT. The junction had 9 bases not matched to a gene; V was cut back by 2 bases and J by 9 bases. The CDR3 extends over 14 amino acids.